This T cell receptor (beta chain) was identified during a study of T cells after yellow fever vaccination. Study-wide results and caveats: Shared CD4/CD8 clonotypes were a small share, likely from convergent recombination.

Looked up from germline, CDR1 is SGHVS and CDR2 is FQNEAQ. V gave up 6 bases and J gave up 6 bases, with 23 bases separating them. This CDR3 has 16 residues. TCRdb reprocessed the 5' RACE reads with MiXCR, giving one entry per CDR3 protein. The table shows nearly 70,000 distinct CDR3 sequences, with about 7% occurring only once. This clonotype was seen only a few times. Its antigen remains unidentified. The sequencing used CD8+ T cells sorted from PBMCs, collected roughly 46 days after the first yellow fever vaccination. The source is a man between 18 and 29 years old who received the YFV17D yellow fever vaccine. The chain joins TRBV7-8 to TRBJ1-1; D ambiguous. The CDR3 protein is CASSHIVQTGVAEAFF. CDR3 sequence (DNA): TGTGCCAGCAGTCATATCGTACAGACTGGGGTAGCTGAAGCTTTCTTT.